This entry concerns a single T cell receptor beta chain. The table lists this clone with a count of one. Which antigen it targets is not known. Nothing much larger sits one base from this clone, and base qualities are not available. The source of the sample is a study of blood T cell repertoires in COVID-19 (dated by TCRdb to 2019 to 2021). Context from the whole study: Samples from collaborators originated in the United States, Italy and Spain and spanned both the acute and convalescent phases of COVID-19. The material from the prospective study consisted of cDNA or gDNA derived from T cells, B-cell-depleted T cells, or PBMCs. Deeply sampled blood TCRbeta repertoires from subjects exposed to, actively infected with, or recovered from COVID-19 were included in the dataset. The repertoires were released in a freely available public database intended as a resource for research on the immune response to SARS-CoV-2. The samples were drawn from the first 160 participants of the ongoing ImmuneRACE study and from roughly 1,300 subjects provided by 6 global collaborators. Nearly every sample came with metadata listing a de-identified subject ID, COVID-19 status, age in years and sex. Where HLA class I and class II types were available, the types were taken from metadata supplied by the sample provider, not from assay-based typing. On the study overall, not on this receptor specifically: How much clinical and demographic metadata was included differed by source and by participant, and the metadata was provided uncurated.

Whole blood was collected in K2EDTA tubes by collaborating institutions according to the institutions' own protocols. For TCRbeta analysis, collaborators shipped samples as frozen whole blood, isolated PBMCs, or DNA extracted from either of those sample types. TCRbeta CDR3 regions were amplified from genomic DNA using the immunoSEQ Assay, a bias-controlled multiplex PCR. Processing in the source paper ran as follows. The number of nucleated cells in each sample was estimated by amplification of reference gene primers within the assay. To quantify the absolute abundance of each unique TCRbeta CDR3 rearrangement, sequence reads were collapsed and filtered. For each sample, productive Simpson clonality was calculated as the square root of Simpson's diversity index over productive rearrangements. TCRdb provides this immuneACCESS table in a form limited to in-frame rearrangements. Some clones are lacking; in checked studies, under half of them reflect an unresolved V gene, and why the rest are absent is not known. Clonal size and the V and J genes are those of that table, whereas D and trimming came from the DNA. The sample table holds 200,000 to 250,000 clones, of which roughly 85% were seen once. 3% to 4.5% of the sample lies in the top ten.

Reading the germline V gene gives CDR1 LGHNA and CDR2 YSLEER. The CDR3 numbers 13 residues from cysteine through phenylalanine. Just the 39-base CDR3 DNA is kept, in frame starting at base 1. V is pared back by 6 bases and J by 9 bases, with 17 bases lying between the germline termini. The receptor's source is a woman older than 75 with acute or convalescent COVID-19. Sequencing input: peripheral blood. The V gene is TRBV4-3 and the J gene is TRBJ1-2, with the D gene not clear enough to name. In nucleotide form, the sequence is TGCGCCAGCAGAAGTACTACCTCTGGAAGCTACACCTTC. It codes for CASRSTTSGSYTF.